This T cell receptor beta chain was observed in a study of cytomegalovirus exposure and HLA in healthy donors. Study background: Early released data had 80 million or so unique TCRs, all coming from HLA-typed donors.

CDR1 and CDR2 from the germline V gene are SGHRS and YFSETQ. This CDR3 has 15 amino acids. J lost 5 bases, V lost 4 bases, and 10 bases had no gene match. Participants comprised healthy donors of bone marrow. Of note for this clone: Its specificity is not known.

The PCR employed 60 Vbeta primers together with 13 Jbeta primers. Sequencing used immunoSEQ multiplex PCR; TCRdb keeps in-frame clones, though not all of them. This sample carries roughly 220,000 clones, about 74% of them seen once, and the ten largest clones take approximately 1.9%. Study findings and constraints: The authors assumed roughly uniform sequencing depth across donors for presence/absence analyses.

The chain joins TRBV5-1 to TRBJ1-1; 8 bases are shared with TRBD1. Sequencing used PBMCs. This TCR was sampled from a woman younger than 45 in good health and CMV-seronegative. The CDR3 bases are TGCGCCAGCAGCCGTTTCCGGGACAGGCTGACTGAAGCTTTCTTT. It yields the protein CASSRFRDRLTEAFF.